This TCR beta chain emerged from a study of cytomegalovirus exposure and HLA in healthy donors. The V gene lost 7 bases and the J gene lost 6 bases, with 13 bases spanning the gap. Germline CDR1 is MNHEY and CDR2 is SMNVEV (reference sequence). CDR3 length: 12 amino acids. PCR involved 60 Vbeta and 13 Jbeta primers. TCRdb's table, derived via immunoSEQ multiplex PCR, lists solely in-frame clones and lacks some. The sample records some 130,000 clones, roughly four fifths being singletons. This clone appeared a single time. Material for sequencing was PBMCs. This TCR was recovered from a male donor in good health and CMV-seronegative. The genes are TRBV27 and TRBJ2-7, with a possible D match to TRBD2 (5 bases). The DNA for the CDR3 is TGTGCCAGCAAGGACGGCCGGGGCGAGCAGTACTTC. This encodes CASKDGRGEQYF.